This T cell receptor beta chain was observed in a study of blood T cells in healthy people across ages. A second PCR of about 7 to 11 cycles used a sample-barcoded 5' primer and a J-beta primer mix. TCRdb re-called the 5' RACE reads through MiXCR, storing one row per CDR3 protein. The sample has fewer than 650,000 distinct CDR3 sequences, around a quarter seen once; the top ten hold over 3.5%. This clonotype has a single count. Germline is not matched at one junction end, which may reflect a read error. There are 12 residues in the CDR3. Germline values: CDR1 ENHRY, CDR2 SYGVKD. The same data also contributed to another study, on T cells of mothers and their children. That study adds: RNA extracted was entirely used for cDNA synthesis, about 1.6 ug per 15 ul.

V gene TRBV10-3 combines with J gene TRBJ1-2, with D maybe TRBD1 (6 bases). The specimen sequenced was blood. This sequence originates from a boy between 2 and 10 years old in good health. The CDR3 nucleotides are TGTGCCATCTTGCGACAGGATGGTGGCCACACCTTC. Translation: CAILRQDGGHTF.